The clone carrying this T cell receptor beta chain was seen only once. The RNA input was 0.5 to 1 ug, and it was reverse transcribed with random hexamers. In TCRdb, the immunoSEQ multiplex PCR reads were re-called with MiXCR into one record per CDR3 protein. Among 140,000 or so distinct CDR3 sequences listed, roughly 94% were seen once. This record comes from a study of CD8 T cells in Susac syndrome. V was trimmed by 5 bases and J by 4 bases, leaving 12 bases between them. Germline CDR1 MNHNY, CDR2 SVGAGI (reference sequence). The length of the CDR3 is 14 residues. The chain uses TRBV6-6 and TRBJ1-5, with a possible D match to TRBD1 (5 bases). This sequence was found in a human donor in good health. Specimen: CD4+ T cells from PBMCs. The CDR3 reads CASSGNGGNQPQHF. The DNA of the CDR3 is TGTGCCAGCAGTGGCAACGGGGGTAATCAGCCCCAGCATTTT.